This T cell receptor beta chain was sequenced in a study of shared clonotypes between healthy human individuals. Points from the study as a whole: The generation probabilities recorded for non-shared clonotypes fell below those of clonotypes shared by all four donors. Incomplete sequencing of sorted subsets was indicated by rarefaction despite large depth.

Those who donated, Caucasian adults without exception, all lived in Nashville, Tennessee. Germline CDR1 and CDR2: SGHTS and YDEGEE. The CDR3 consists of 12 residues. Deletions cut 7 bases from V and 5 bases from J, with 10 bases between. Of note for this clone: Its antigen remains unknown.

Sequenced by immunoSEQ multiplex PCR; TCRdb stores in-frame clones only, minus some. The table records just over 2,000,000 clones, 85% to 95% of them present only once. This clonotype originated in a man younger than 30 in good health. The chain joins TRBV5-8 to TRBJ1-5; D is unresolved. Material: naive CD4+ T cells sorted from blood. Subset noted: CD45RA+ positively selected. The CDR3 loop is CASDPPHQPQHF. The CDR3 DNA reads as TGTGCCAGCGACCCCCCTCATCAGCCCCAGCATTTT.